This is a list of T cell receptor beta chains from one sample in a study of OX40 agonist ivuxolimab in advanced cancers. Here immunoSEQ multiplex PCR was the method, and the copy in TCRdb shows in-frame clones only, minus some. The table includes about 64,000 clones, roughly 84% detected once. The sample here was CD4+ or CD8+ T cells sorted from blood, taken in a trial of the OX40 agonist ivuxolimab. These receptors were obtained from an adult with an advanced solid tumor such as melanoma, head and neck, liver or kidney cancer. The conserved cysteine and the conserved F or W are not part of the CDR3 here.

V,J,CDR3
TRBV7-2,TRBJ1-2,ASSRRQGFNYGYT
TRBV29-1,TRBJ2-5,SVVLYRGRIKETQY
TRBV30,TRBJ2-2,AWSWGDQGELF
TRBV10-3,TRBJ2-6,AISESFGDGSSGANVLT
TRBV6-5,TRBJ1-1,ASSGTGRGAF
TRBV27,TRBJ2-1,ASSASLRDRSYNEQF
TRBV5-4,TRBJ2-5,ASSLPGHKQETQY
TRBV27,TRBJ2-3,ASSPRLDRDFTDTQY
TRBV19,TRBJ1-2,ASSIDSGHNYGYT
TRBV19,TRBJ2-3,ASSIAGGGGTDTQY
TRBV5-1,TRBJ1-1,ASSLDGYVEAF
TRBV2,TRBJ1-5,ASSTREGPQH
TRBV6-6,TRBJ2-3,ASRGLDIDTQY
TRBV10-1,TRBJ2-3,ASSYSTDTQY
TRBV5-1,TRBJ1-1,ASSYGENTEAF
TRBV11-2,TRBJ1-6,ASSLPSGGDNSPLH
TRBV19,TRBJ1-2,ASSIAGVAYGYT
TRBV7-8,TRBJ2-7,ASSLNQGATYEQY
TRBV6-5,TRBJ2-7,ASRRQGGSYEQY
TRBV30,TRBJ2-3,AWRPGGRGDTQY
TRBV30,TRBJ2-5,AWTSAGYGSQY
TRBV27,TRBJ2-5,ASSLKGSPIGTQY
TRBV5-1,TRBJ2-2,ASSSTSGGNTGELF
TRBV20-1,TRBJ2-7,SARSGLEQY
TRBV27,TRBJ1-3,ASSFGDSGNTIY
TRBV7-9,TRBJ1-1,ATSQGTEAF
TRBV18,TRBJ2-1,ASSLIGGSEQF
TRBV19,TRBJ2-6,ASSLYGGANVLT
TRBV7-2,TRBJ1-1,ASRQGAGTEAF
TRBV7-9,TRBJ1-4,ASSLTGRNEKLF
TRBV9,TRBJ2-7,ASSGYSGTEQY
TRBV10-3,TRBJ1-1,AIRPTGTGENTEAF
TRBV30,TRBJ2-1,AWRTSGAVSYNEQF
TRBV21-1,TRBJ2-3,ASSREDRGTDTQY
TRBV11-3,TRBJ1-2,ASSLDFFTGGRSGYT
TRBV18,TRBJ1-1,ASSPSVNTEAF
TRBV5-1,TRBJ2-2,ASSLGARDTGELF
TRBV11-2,TRBJ2-1,ASSSNRGSSYNEQF